This TCR beta chain was recorded in a study of shared clonotypes between healthy human individuals. TCRdb's copy holds only in-frame clones and misses some; the assay was immunoSEQ multiplex PCR. This table has about 490,000 clones, 65% to 85% appearing once. Looked up from germline, CDR1 is SNHLY and CDR2 is FYNNEI. This CDR3 contains 14 residues. This clone occurred many times. The chain links TRBV2 to TRBJ2-5, with D maybe TRBD1 (6 bases). With the DNA end fitting TRBJ2-7 better, the J assignment may be wrong. This sequence was found in a woman in her 40s in good health. Some clones in this sample may be carry-over from other donors' samples. Sequencing was done on a sample of PBMCs. CDR3 protein: CASTSLGASDEQYF. For the CDR3, the DNA is TGTGCCAGCACCTCCCTGGGGGCGTCGGACGAGCAGTACTTC.